This T cell receptor beta chain derives from a study of radiation and T cells in renal cell carcinoma. The CDR3 extends over 15 amino acids. Trimming cost V 5 bases and J 7 bases; bases outside gene matches: 11. The germline V gene has CDR1 MNHEY and CDR2 SMNVEV (reference sequence). Here immunoSEQ multiplex PCR was the method, and the copy in TCRdb shows in-frame clones only, minus some. The profile covers tens of thousands of clones, with about 86% appearing a single time and around 21% taken by the ten largest. The time point is: blood 2 weeks post-SBRT. Treatment meaning: 15 Gy SBRT to primary tumor, nephrectomy 4 weeks later.

J is TRBJ2-5 and V is TRBV27, with TRBD2 matching over 9 bases. The sequence was obtained from a woman between 50 and 59 years old with renal cell carcinoma. The sequences come from blood, collected from a patient whose treatment included radiotherapy and nephrectomy. The CDR3 here is CASSTLAGATGTQYF. CDR3 bases: TGTGCCAGCAGTACCTTAGCGGGGGCTACGGGGACCCAGTACTTC.